This T cell receptor (beta chain) was sequenced for a study of blood T cells in healthy people across ages. Study findings and constraints: Naive CD4+ cell counts and diversity both ran higher in long-lived than in aged donors.

Every donor contributed roughly 11 milliliters of peripheral blood by blood draw. A second PCR of about 7 to 11 cycles used a sample-barcoded 5' primer and a J-beta primer mix. TCRdb reprocessed the 5' RACE reads via MiXCR and lists one record per CDR3 protein. The repertoire holds roughly 800,000 distinct CDR3 sequences, with roughly 34% as singletons. V was trimmed by 2 bases and J by 5 bases, leaving 13 bases between them. Germline V gives CDR1 SGHTA, CDR2 FQGNSA. There are 15 residues in the CDR3. For this clonotype: The target antigen is unknown.

The specimen was blood. This TCR was recovered from a man aged 18 to 35 in good health. The genes are TRBV7-2 and TRBJ1-5; tentatively, D is TRBD1 (6 bases). CDR3 nucleotide sequence: TGTGCCAGCAGCTTAACCCGGGACACTCATCAGCCCCAGCATTTT. Translating gives CASSLTRDTHQPQHF.